The TCR beta chain under discussion was sequenced for a study of T cells in severe cutaneous drug reactions. As for the study in general: Patients came from Taiwan, Thailand and a European registry, 2011 to 2018. Collected from acute- or recovery-stage patients: blister fluids/cells and PBMC. Study observations and caveats: All seven CBZ-SJS/TEN blister samples shared a public TCRbeta CDR3 at mean approximately 13%. Carbamazepine-induced Stevens-Johnson syndrome or toxic epidermal necrolysis patients showed strongly raised TRBV12-4, 25% to 40% in blister cells and approximately 5% in PBMC.

Libraries were made by iRepertoire multiplex PCR with TCR subtype-specific primers for bulk and single-cell sequencing. TCRdb reanalyzed the multiplex PCR reads, giving one entry per CDR3 protein sequence and no DNA. This repertoire comprises around 6,000 distinct CDR3 sequences; its ten largest clones make up 15%. Germline V gene sequence: CDR1 MNHNS, CDR2 SASEGT. CDR3 length: 13 residues. Carbamazepine had induced Stevens-Johnson syndrome or toxic epidermal necrolysis in the sequenced donors. By frequency, this clonotype registers medium-sized. Its specificity is not known. The sample consisted of PBMCs. J is TRBJ2-1 and V is TRBV6-1. The clonotype was recovered from a human donor with a severe cutaneous adverse drug reaction. The CDR3: CASSPTFYNEQFF.